This paragraph covers one T cell receptor (beta chain) sequence. Its antigen remains unidentified. Reverse transcription of all isolated RNA meant that expressed TCRB transcripts were sequenced. Assay used: immunoSEQ multiplex PCR; TCRdb lists only in-frame clones, some missing. The sample lists hundreds of thousands of clones, roughly 13% occurring once. The germline V gene encodes CDR1 MGHDK and CDR2 SYGVNS. This CDR3 region has 16 residues. Trimming took 4 bases from V and 4 from J; bases not matched to a gene: 12. This record comes from a study of beta chain features in type 1 diabetes. Naive, central memory, regulatory and stem cell-like memory cells within the CD4+ compartment were sorted using CD45RO/CCR7/CD25/CD127/CD95/CD27. Study-level findings and limits: PCR might preferentially amplify shorter templates, equally in patients and controls. Shorter TCRB CDR3s, moderately but significantly so, were found in Type 1 diabetes patients in all four CD4+ subsets.

This TCR derives from a young man with type 1 diabetes. Sequencing used naive CD4+ T cells from blood. The chain employs TRBV25-1 and TRBJ1-2; 7 bases agree with TRBD1. In DNA, the CDR3 is TGTGCCAGCAGTGTAAGGGACAGCAGTACGCTCTATGGCTACACCTTC. It specifies CASSVRDSSTLYGYTF.